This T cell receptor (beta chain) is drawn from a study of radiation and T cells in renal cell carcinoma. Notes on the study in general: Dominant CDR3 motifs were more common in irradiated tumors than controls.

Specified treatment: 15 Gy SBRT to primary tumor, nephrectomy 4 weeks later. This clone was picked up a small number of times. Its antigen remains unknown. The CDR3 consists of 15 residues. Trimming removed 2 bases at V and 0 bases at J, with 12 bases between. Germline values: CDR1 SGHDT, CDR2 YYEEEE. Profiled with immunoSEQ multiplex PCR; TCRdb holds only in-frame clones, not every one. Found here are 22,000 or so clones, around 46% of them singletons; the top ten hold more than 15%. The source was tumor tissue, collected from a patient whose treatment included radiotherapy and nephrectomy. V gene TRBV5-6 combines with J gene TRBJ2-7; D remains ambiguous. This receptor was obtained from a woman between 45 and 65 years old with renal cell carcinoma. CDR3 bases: TGTGCCAGCAGCTTAACAGAGAAAACCTCCTACGAGCAGTACTTC. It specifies CASSLTEKTSYEQYF.